The 18 T cell receptor beta chains in this list originate from one sample, sequenced in a study of CD8 T cells in Susac syndrome. Random hexamers primed reverse transcription of about 0.5 to 1 ug RNA. TCRdb used MiXCR to reprocess the immunoSEQ multiplex PCR reads, holding one entry per CDR3 protein. This sample carries over 120,000 distinct CDR3 sequences, 94% of them seen once, and the ten largest clones take under 0.095%. Material: CD4+ T cells from PBMCs. The receptor source for this set is a human donor in good health.

The chain recombines TRBV29-1 with TRBJ2-7; TRBD2 matches at 11 bases. With 7 bases clipped from V and 2 bases from J, the junction kept 10 bases outside the gene matches. CDR1 is SQVTM, CDR2 ANQGSEA, per germline. This CDR3 has 15 residues. The CDR3 sequence: CSAARPGLAAYEQYF. The CDR3 bases are TGCAGCGCAGCTCGGCCGGGACTAGCGGCCTACGAGCAGTACTTC.

The V gene is TRBV28, the J gene TRBJ2-2; D ambiguous. V lost 6 bases and J lost 1, with 6 bases in between. CDR1 and CDR2 (germline): MDHEN, SYDVKM. The CDR3 consists of 13 residues. The CDR3 region has the DNA TGTGCCAGCAGAGCGCAGAACACCGGGGAGCTGTTTTTT. Residues: CASRAQNTGELFF.

The genes are TRBV4-1 and TRBJ1-5; TRBD1 might be the D (5 bases). V gave up 4 bases and J gave up 1 base, with 14 bases separating them. The CDR3 length is 16 residues. Germline loops: CDR1 MGHRA, CDR2 YSYEKL. The CDR3, as DNA: TGCGCCAGCAGCCTTGGGACGGACCTCAGCAATCAGCCCCAGCATTTT. Its translation is CASSLGTDLSNQPQHF.

The rearrangement joins TRBV5-4 to TRBJ2-5; 7 bases are shared with TRBD1. Germline loops: CDR1 SGHNT, CDR2 YYREEE (reference sequence). The CDR3 runs 16 residues. Germline trimming cut 4 bases from V and 0 bases from J; bases unmatched to any gene: 9. The CDR3 DNA reads TGTGCCAGCAGCGATCCCTCGGGACAGTACCAAGAGACCCAGTACTTC. Translated, it gives CASSDPSGQYQETQYF.

This sequence joins TRBV4-2 and TRBJ2-3; the D is unclear. The CDR3 sequence is 16 residues long. Per the germline V gene, CDR1 is LGHNA and CDR2 is YNFKEQ. Trimming took 1 base from V and 5 from J, leaving 16 bases between them. CDR3 DNA sequence: TGTGCCAGCAGCCAAGGTGCAGGCCCCACCGGAGATACGCAGTATTTT. Amino acid sequence: CASSQGAGPTGDTQYF.

A single count supports this clonotype. This chain joins TRBV20-1 and TRBJ2-1, with 15 bases that match TRBD2. V shed 5 bases and J 7 bases; nucleotides not matched to a gene: 6. The CDR3 contains 15 residues. CDR1 is DFQATT, CDR2 SNEGSKA, per germline (reference sequence). The CDR3 is CSALAGTSGRNEQFF. The CDR3 DNA follows: TGCAGTGCTCTGGCCGGGACTAGCGGGAGGAATGAGCAGTTCTTC.

This clonotype was observed a few times. The chain links TRBV12-3 or TRBV12-4 to TRBJ1-1; unclear D gene. The ends were cut back, 2 bases at V and 0 bases at J, with 7 bases in the middle. CDR3 size: 14 residues. CDR3 sequence: CASSLSGVNTEAFF. CDR3 nucleotide sequence: TGTGCCAGCAGTTTAAGTGGAGTGAACACTGAAGCTTTCTTT.

The CDR3 region is CASSIDRGRALAEQFF. Here the CDR3 DNA reads TGTGCCAGTAGTATAGATCGAGGGAGGGCCCTCGCTGAGCAGTTCTTC. This rearrangement joins TRBV19 to TRBJ2-1, with TRBD2 matching 7 bases. CDR3 length: 16 amino acids. In germline, CDR1 is LNHDA, CDR2 SQIVND (reference sequence). V shed 0 bases, J shed 9 bases, and the junction held 11 bases outside the gene matches.

This chain joins TRBV2 and TRBJ1-1, with D perhaps TRBD1 (6 bases). CDR3 length: 13 amino acids. Germline V gene data show CDR1 as SNHLY and CDR2 as FYNNEI. V lost 6 bases and J 2 bases, leaving 10 bases between the germline ends. This chain's CDR3 is CASRGDINTEAFF. CDR3 bases: TGTGCCAGCAGGGGGGACATTAACACTGAAGCTTTCTTT.

J is TRBJ2-2 and V is TRBV20-1; possible D gene TRBD2, 5 bases. The CDR3 sequence is 15 residues long. Germline lookup yields CDR1 DFQATT and CDR2 SNEGSKA (reference sequence). V lost 0 bases, J lost 2 bases, and 10 bases lay in between. CDR3 in amino acids: CSAREDSVNTGELFF. DNA for the CDR3: TGCAGTGCTAGAGAGGACTCGGTAAACACCGGGGAGCTGTTTTTT.

J is TRBJ2-7 and V is TRBV3-1; perhaps D is TRBD1 or TRBD2 (5 bases each). Germline V gives CDR1 LGHDT, CDR2 YNNKEL (reference sequence). V was clipped by 1 base and J by 2 bases, with 12 bases between them. The CDR3 is 15 amino acids. The CDR3: CASSQGGTPTYEQYF. CDR3 sequence (DNA): TGTGCCAGCAGCCAAGGAGGGACCCCCACCTACGAGCAGTACTTC.

This chain joins TRBV7-9 and TRBJ1-1, with a possible D match to TRBD1 (5 bases). V dropped 5 bases and J dropped 4 bases, with 14 bases sitting between them. Germline V CDR1 and CDR2: SEHNR, FQNEAQ (reference sequence). The CDR3 is 14 amino acids. The CDR3 reads CASSQMGGATEAFF. As DNA, the CDR3 is TGTGCCAGCAGCCAAATGGGGGGAGCCACTGAAGCTTTCTTT.

The gene calls are TRBV3-1 and TRBJ2-7; TRBD2 aligns across 9 bases. J gave up 4 bases and V 1 base, and 2 bases lay outside the gene matches. From germline, CDR1 is LGHDT and CDR2 YNNKEL (reference sequence). CDR3 size: 14 residues. The CDR3 DNA is TGTGCCAGCAGCCAAGTAGCGGGAGCTTACGAGCAGTACTTC. Its translation: CASSQVAGAYEQYF.

The chain recombines TRBV19 with TRBJ1-2; D is ambiguous. The CDR3 extends over 13 amino acids. Germline loops: CDR1 LNHDA, CDR2 SQIVND (reference sequence). Between the trimmed V and J ends, which lost 3 bases and 2 bases, there was a span of 7 bases. The CDR3, as DNA: TGTGCCAGTAGTATGGGCATCAACTATGGCTACACCTTC. Translated, it gives CASSMGINYGYTF.

V and J are TRBV6-1 and TRBJ1-2; D not certain. V dropped 4 bases and J dropped 4 bases, with 13 bases sitting between them. Germline V gene data show CDR1 as MNHNS and CDR2 as SASEGT. CDR3 length equals 14 residues. The chain's CDR3 is CASSVEGAAYGYTF. CDR3 DNA: TGTGCCAGCAGTGTCGAAGGAGCGGCCTATGGCTACACCTTC.

The rearrangement uses TRBV10-1 and TRBJ2-1; 11 bases agree with TRBD1. The CDR3 consists of 15 residues. J lost 2 bases, V lost 4 bases, and 1 base had no gene match. CDR1 and CDR2 (germline): WNHNN, SYGVQD (reference sequence). The CDR3 loop reads CASSAGQGAYNEQFF. The CDR3 coding sequence is TGCGCCAGCAGTGCGGGACAGGGGGCCTACAATGAGCAGTTCTTC.

The gene calls are TRBV5-4 and TRBJ2-7; 9 positions match TRBD1. Germline lookup yields CDR1 SGHNT and CDR2 YYREEE (reference sequence). CDR3 length: 13 residues. Trimming at V came to 3 bases and at J to 3 bases, leaving 1 base not matched to a gene. The CDR3 protein is CASSSGQGYEQYF. The CDR3 bases are TGTGCCAGCAGCTCGGGACAGGGCTACGAGCAGTACTTC.

For the CDR3, the DNA is TGTGCCAGCAGCTCCGGGGGACTAGCGGGTTTTGAGACCCAGTACTTC. This gives the protein CASSSGGLAGFETQYF. The chain is built from TRBV7-3 and TRBJ2-5; 12 positions match TRBD2. CDR1 and CDR2 from the germline V gene are SGHTA and FQGTGA. The V gene end was trimmed by 4 bases and the J gene end by 5 bases; junction bases not matched to a gene: 8. The CDR3 runs to 16 residues.